This T cell receptor (beta chain) was sequenced during a study of shared clonotypes between healthy human individuals (dated by TCRdb to the early 2020s). With respect to the entire study: The cohort included a few men and a couple of women between 18 and 49 years of age. Per donor, three plates each were used for CD4 naive and CD4 memory, two for CD8 naive, and one for CD8 memory. The study deeply sequenced blood TCR repertoires of several healthy adults to estimate repertoire size and the extent of clonotype sharing between individuals. Different laboratories and diverse techniques were used to prepare libraries and sequence TCR repertoires, to increase sequencing depth and limit assay-specific biases. Each donor's leukapheresis produced roughly between roughly 0.85 and 9.5 billion PBMCs. General conclusions and limits of the study: Even with the large sequencing depth, rarefaction of the sorted-subset datasets indicated that sequencing was incomplete. Naive subsets generally had larger estimated clonotype richness than memory subsets. Sampling was limited to blood, and TCR repertoires in tissue likely differ from TCR repertoires in blood. Pairwise subsampling indicated that sequencing depth was expected to affect the degree of clonotype sharing among donors. Sharing across a handful of donors was observed for approximately 5% of naive CD4, under 4% of naive CD8, about 2.5% of memory CD4, and about 0.38% of memory CD8 clonotypes. Compared with non-shared clonotypes, the clonotypes found in all four sorted-subset donors had higher generation probabilities. The small number of donors limited the genetic and exposure-history diversity represented.

Using the deep immunoSEQ assay, TCR CDR3 regions were amplified from genomic DNA by multiplex PCR. Extracted genomic DNA from each cell subset was spread evenly across all wells of several immunoSEQ 96-well plates, with each plate serving as a replicate. For sorted subsets, each replicate PCR was loaded with around 220 ng genomic DNA, equivalent to about 30,000 T cell genomes. Purified libraries were measured with a Qubit 3.0 fluorometer, size-checked on a Bioanalyzer 2100, and measured again with the KAPA Library Quantification kit. A separate single-read 150-cycle Illumina NextSeq 550 flow cell was used to sequence each immunoSEQ 96-well plate. On the authors' methods: Because the immunoSEQ output included only junctional sequences and no quality scores, the filtering could not be the same as the filtering used for full-length reads. Sequences were annotated with PyIR, a Python wrapper for IgBLAST v1.9, using IMGT germline references to assign V/J genes and CDR3. Reads were filtered out if the reads had weak V/J assignments (E-value above 1e-6), no CDR3, stop codons, out-of-frame junctions, or ambiguous translated residues. A V3J clonotype was defined by an identical inferred V gene, J gene, and CDR3 amino acid sequence. To compute the percentage overlap between repertoires, the number of shared unique clonotypes was divided by the size of the smaller repertoire. Repertoire richness was assessed with RTK rarefaction, the Chao1 estimator, and Recon v2.1 estimates of unobserved clonotypes. OLGA was used to compute generation probabilities for all TCRbeta clonotypes that the gDNA method yielded from a handful of donors. Here the immuneACCESS table is served through TCRdb, limited to in-frame sequences with V and J called. Missing clones are a known gap in these copies; in checked studies unresolved V genes cover under half, and the rest lacks a known reason. V, J and clone size derive from that table, while D and trimming were established from the DNA sequence. Here the sample has 2 million to 3 million clones; 80% to 95% occur a single time. Of the sample, about 0.34% falls within the top ten clones.

Donors were healthy HIV-negative adults with no recently reported acute infections or vaccinations. All donors were Caucasian adults living in Nashville, Tennessee, USA. Magnetic negative selection was used to enrich CD4+ T cells, after which naive cells were positively selected on CD45RA and the negative fraction became the memory subset. Blood was obtained by leukapheresis, after which PBMCs were separated by Ficoll-Histopaque density gradient centrifugation and cryopreserved in liquid nitrogen vapor phase. Analytical flow cytometry was used to check the purity and quantity of every magnetically sorted T cell population. Genomic DNA was isolated from every sorted fraction and measured by UV absorbance on a Nanodrop 2000c. The CDR3 contains 12 residues, cysteine and phenylalanine counted. CDR3 DNA only is kept here, 36 bases in frame from base 1. CDR1 and CDR2, per the germline V gene, are SQVTM and ANQGSEA. Between the V and J ends, shortened by 5 bases and 3 bases respectively, the junction contains 5 bases.

This clone was seen just once. Its recognized antigen is unknown. The sample holds no much larger clone one base away, and base qualities are not on file. The chain was built from TRBV29-1 and TRBJ2-6, with the D gene not confidently named. Source material: naive CD4+ T cells from PBMCs. Sample cell subset or site, as interpreted from the label and publication: CD45RA+ positively selected. The source is a man aged 18 to 30 in good health. Some clones in this sample may be carry-over from other donors' samples. The CDR3 in this case is CSVQGGANVLTF. At the DNA level, the sequence is TGCAGCGTTCAAGGTGGGGCCAACGTCCTGACTTTC.